The TCR beta chain under discussion was sequenced for a study of cytomegalovirus exposure and HLA in healthy donors. The study's findings and limits: In the analysis, some V segments, TRBV6-2 and TRBV6-3 included, were excluded as indistinguishable.

The PCR had 60 Vbeta and 13 Jbeta primers. Method: immunoSEQ multiplex PCR; TCRdb's copy keeps in-frame clones and lacks some. The sample records 150,000 or so clones, around 77% being singletons. Germline CDR1 is MNHEY and CDR2 is SMNVEV (reference sequence). V lost 5 bases and J lost 4, with 9 bases in between. This CDR3 comprises 12 residues. About this clone: Its specificity is unknown. Other DNA sequences from this sample encode an identical CDR3 as well.

The source is a man in his forties or fifties in good health and CMV-seropositive. The sequenced sample consisted of PBMCs. The rearrangement joins TRBV27 to TRBJ2-7; tentative D call: TRBD1 (5 bases). The CDR3 sequence is CASSPSGYEQYF. Here the CDR3 DNA reads TGTGCCAGCAGTCCCTCAGGGTACGAGCAGTACTTC.